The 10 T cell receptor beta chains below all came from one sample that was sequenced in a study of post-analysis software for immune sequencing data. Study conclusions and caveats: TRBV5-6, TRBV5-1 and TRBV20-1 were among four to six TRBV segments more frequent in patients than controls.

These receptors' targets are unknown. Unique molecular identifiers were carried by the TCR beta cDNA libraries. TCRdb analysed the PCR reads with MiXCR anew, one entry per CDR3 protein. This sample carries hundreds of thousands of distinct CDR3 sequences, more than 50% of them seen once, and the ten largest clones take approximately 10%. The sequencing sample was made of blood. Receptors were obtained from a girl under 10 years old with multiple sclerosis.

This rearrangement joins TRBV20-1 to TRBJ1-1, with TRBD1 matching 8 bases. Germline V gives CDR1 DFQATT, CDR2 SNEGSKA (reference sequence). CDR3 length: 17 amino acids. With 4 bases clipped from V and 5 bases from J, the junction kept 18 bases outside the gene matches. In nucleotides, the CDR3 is TGCAGTGCTACCCACCCCAGGACAGGGACGGGTACTACTGAAGCTTTCTTT. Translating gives CSATHPRTGTGTTEAFF.

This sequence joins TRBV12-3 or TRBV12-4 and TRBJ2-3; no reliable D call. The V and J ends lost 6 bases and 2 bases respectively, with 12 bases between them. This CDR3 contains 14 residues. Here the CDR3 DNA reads TGTGCCAGCAGCACCGCTCACCACACAGATACGCAGTATTTT. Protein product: CASSTAHHTDTQYF.

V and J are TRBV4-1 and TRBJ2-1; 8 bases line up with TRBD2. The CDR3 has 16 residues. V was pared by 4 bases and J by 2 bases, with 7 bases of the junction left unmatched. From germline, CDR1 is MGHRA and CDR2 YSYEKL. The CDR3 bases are TGCGCCAGCAGCCCCCTGGGACTAGACACCTACAATGAGCAGTTCTTC. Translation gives CASSPLGLDTYNEQFF.

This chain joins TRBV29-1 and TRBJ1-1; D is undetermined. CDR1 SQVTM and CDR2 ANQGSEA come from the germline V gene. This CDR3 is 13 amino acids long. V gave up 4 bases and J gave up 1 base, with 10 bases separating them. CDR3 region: CSVAGHRNTEAFF. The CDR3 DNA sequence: TGCAGCGTTGCCGGGCATAGGAACACTGAAGCTTTCTTT. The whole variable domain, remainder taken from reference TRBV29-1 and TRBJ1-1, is SAVISQKPSRDICQRGTSLTIQCQVDSQVTMMFWYRQQPGQSLTLIATANQGSEATYESGFVIDKFPISRPNLTFSTLTVSNMSPEDSSIYLCSVAGHRNTEAFFGQGTRLTVV.

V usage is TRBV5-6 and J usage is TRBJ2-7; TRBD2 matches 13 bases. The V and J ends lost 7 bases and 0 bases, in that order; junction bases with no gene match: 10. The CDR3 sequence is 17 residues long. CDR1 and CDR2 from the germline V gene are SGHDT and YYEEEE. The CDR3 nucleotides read TGTGCCAGCTTCAAGACGGGACTAGCGGGATTCTCCTACGAGCAGTACTTC. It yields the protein CASFKTGLAGFSYEQYF.

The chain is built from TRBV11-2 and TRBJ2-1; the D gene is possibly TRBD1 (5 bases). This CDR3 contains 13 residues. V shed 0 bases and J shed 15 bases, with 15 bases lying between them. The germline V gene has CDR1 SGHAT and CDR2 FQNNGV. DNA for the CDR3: TGTGCCAGCAGCTTAGACAGACAGTCTGTGTCGTTCTTC. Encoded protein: CASSLDRQSVSFF.

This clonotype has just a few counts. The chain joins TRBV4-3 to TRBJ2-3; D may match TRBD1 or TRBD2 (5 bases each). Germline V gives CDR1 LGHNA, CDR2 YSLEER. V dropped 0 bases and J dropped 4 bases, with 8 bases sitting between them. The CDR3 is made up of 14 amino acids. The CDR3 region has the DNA TGCGCCAGCAGCCAAGAATCGGGGCCAGATACGCAGTATTTT. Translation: CASSQESGPDTQYF.

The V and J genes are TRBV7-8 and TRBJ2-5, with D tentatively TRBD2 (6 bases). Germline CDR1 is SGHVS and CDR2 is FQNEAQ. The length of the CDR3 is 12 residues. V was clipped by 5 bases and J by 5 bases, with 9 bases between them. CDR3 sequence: CASSKGGETQYF. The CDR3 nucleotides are TGTGCCAGCAGCAAAGGAGGGGAGACCCAGTACTTC.

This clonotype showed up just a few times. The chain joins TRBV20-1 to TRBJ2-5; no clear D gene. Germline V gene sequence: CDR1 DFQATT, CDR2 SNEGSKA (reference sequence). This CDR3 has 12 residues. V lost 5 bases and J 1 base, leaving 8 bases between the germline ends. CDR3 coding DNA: TGCAGTGCTGAGACATCCCAAGAGACCCAGTACTTC. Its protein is CSAETSQETQYF.

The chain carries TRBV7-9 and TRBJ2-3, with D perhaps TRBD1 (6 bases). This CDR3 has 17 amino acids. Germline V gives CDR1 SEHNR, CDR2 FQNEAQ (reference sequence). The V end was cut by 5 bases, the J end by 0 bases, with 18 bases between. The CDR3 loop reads CASSLATGAPSTDTQYF. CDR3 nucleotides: TGTGCCAGCAGCCTCGCGACAGGAGCGCCTAGCACAGATACGCAGTATTTT.